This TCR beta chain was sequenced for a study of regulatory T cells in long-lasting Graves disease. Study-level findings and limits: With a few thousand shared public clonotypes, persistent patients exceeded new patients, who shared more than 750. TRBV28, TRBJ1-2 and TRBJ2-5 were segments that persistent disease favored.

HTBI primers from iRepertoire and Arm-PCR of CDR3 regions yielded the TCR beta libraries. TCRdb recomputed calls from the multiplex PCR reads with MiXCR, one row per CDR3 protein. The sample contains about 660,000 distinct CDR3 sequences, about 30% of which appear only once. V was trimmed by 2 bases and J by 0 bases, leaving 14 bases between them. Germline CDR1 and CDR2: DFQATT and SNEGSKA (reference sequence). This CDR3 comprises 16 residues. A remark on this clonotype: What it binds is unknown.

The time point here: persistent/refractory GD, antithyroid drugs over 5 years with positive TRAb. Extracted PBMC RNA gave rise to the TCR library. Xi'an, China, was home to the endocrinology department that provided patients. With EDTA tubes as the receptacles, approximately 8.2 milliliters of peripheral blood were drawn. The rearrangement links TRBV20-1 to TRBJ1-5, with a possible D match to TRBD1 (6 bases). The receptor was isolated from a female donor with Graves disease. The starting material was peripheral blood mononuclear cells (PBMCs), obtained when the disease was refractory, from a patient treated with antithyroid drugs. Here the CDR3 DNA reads TGCAGTGCTAGAACTTCGACAGGCTATAGCAATCAGCCCCAGCATTTT. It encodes CSARTSTGYSNQPQHF.